Listed here is a single TCR beta chain. The record originates from a study of blood T cell repertoires in COVID-19. Methods used by the authors: Amplification of reference gene primers provided the estimated nucleated cell counts. Profiled with immunoSEQ multiplex PCR; TCRdb holds only in-frame clones, not every one. V, J and clone size reflect that table, while D and trimming were determined from the DNA. The data contain about 330,000 clones, approximately 88% of them singletons. The CDR3 totals 17 residues. Germline CDR1 and CDR2: SNHLY and FYNNEI. The V end was cut by 6 bases, the J end by 4 bases, with 21 bases between.

The rearrangement joins TRBV2 to TRBJ2-2; D possibly corresponds to TRBD2 (5 bases). Sequences were obtained from PBMCs or T cells enriched from blood (not recorded which). This sequence was found in a man younger than 45 who had recovered from COVID-19. The CDR3 region is CASRGSGRGLGTGELFF. In DNA form, the CDR3 reads TGTGCCAGCAGGGGCTCTGGTCGAGGACTTGGCACCGGGGAGCTGTTTTTT.